Presented here are 11 T cell receptor beta chains from one specimen sequenced in a study of monozygotic twins with cystic fibrosis. Some clones are missing from TCRdb's copy, which holds only in-frame ones; the method was immunoSEQ multiplex PCR. The sample has some 33,000 clones; 85% to 95% are singletons. Sequenced: blood. The source of these receptors is a boy between 2 and 10 years old with cystic fibrosis.

The rearrangement links TRBV28 to TRBJ2-3; the match to TRBD2 covers 9 bases. Per germline, CDR1 MDHEN and CDR2 SYDVKM. CDR3 length equals 15 residues. J gave up 5 bases and V 2 bases, and 5 bases lay outside the gene matches. Written as DNA, the CDR3 is TGTGCCAGCAGTTTAGTATTAGCGGGGGTAGATACGCAGTATTTT. Translated, it gives CASSLVLAGVDTQYF.

This clone was counted once. The chain uses TRBV5-1 and TRBJ1-2; D remains unclear. The length of the CDR3 is 14 residues. Germline loops: CDR1 SGHRS, CDR2 YFSETQ. V lost 0 bases and J lost 2, with 8 bases in between. The CDR3 spells CASSLAGDNYGYTF. The DNA of the CDR3 is TGCGCCAGCAGCTTGGCCGGCGACAACTATGGCTACACCTTC.

J is TRBJ2-3 and V is TRBV6-6; maybe TRBD2 (7 bases). The V end lost 1 base, the J end lost 4 bases, and 12 bases lay between the germline ends. The CDR3 spans 15 residues. The V gene's germline CDR1 is MNHNY and CDR2 SVGAGI (reference sequence). The CDR3 DNA sequence: TGTGCCAGCAGTTACTTGCGGGGGCCCTCAGATACGCAGTATTTT. Encoded protein: CASSYLRGPSDTQYF.

V is TRBV18 and J is TRBJ1-3; D might be TRBD1 (6 bases). The germline V gene encodes CDR1 KGHSH and CDR2 LQKENI. The CDR3 runs to 16 residues. Trimming cost V 3 bases and J 0 bases, with 12 bases left between them. The CDR3 DNA follows: TGTGCCAGCTCACCTAGCGGACAGAGCTCTGGAAACACCATATATTTT. Translating gives CASSPSGQSSGNTIYF.

The V gene is TRBV19, the J gene TRBJ2-4, with D maybe TRBD1 (5 bases). The CDR3 is 16 residues long. CDR1 LNHDA and CDR2 SQIVND come from the germline V gene (reference sequence). Trimming stripped 2 bases from V and 0 bases from J, with 11 bases between. CDR3 bases: TGTGCCAGTAGTATACTTCCAGGGCTAGCCAAAAACATTCAGTACTTC. Its protein product is CASSILPGLAKNIQYF.

Only one count was recorded for this clone. The CDR3 sequence: CASSQDRGIGNTIYF. The CDR3 DNA reads as TGCGCCAGCAGCCAGGACAGGGGAATTGGAAACACCATATATTTT. The V call is TRBV4-1, the J call TRBJ1-3, with 9 bases matching TRBD1. V lost 3 bases and J lost 3; bases outside the gene matches: 3. This CDR3 comprises 15 residues. Germline CDR1 reads MGHRA; CDR2 reads YSYEKL.

The chain joins TRBV5-1 to TRBJ2-5; TRBD2 is a possible D gene (7 bases). The germline gives CDR1 SGHRS, CDR2 YFSETQ. Trimming shortened V by 5 bases and J by 4 bases, and 18 bases separated the two germline ends. This CDR3 comprises 15 residues. In nucleotides, the CDR3 is TGCGCCAGCAGACTAAGGGGGGGAAGGGCAGAGACCCAGTACTTC. Residues: CASRLRGGRAETQYF.

V usage is TRBV21-1 and J usage is TRBJ1-5; the tabulated D call, TRBD1, remains unverified against the DNA. TRBV21-1 is a pseudogene locus. The CDR3 sequence is 21 residues long. The CDR3 DNA sequence: TGTGCCAGCAGCAAAGCGCTTTCCCTCGACAGGGAAGTGTATAGCAATCAGCCCCAGCATTTT. Translated: CASSKALSLDREVYSNQPQHF.

The table lists this clone with a count of one. The chain couples TRBV7-9 to TRBJ1-2; D unclear. Between the trimmed V and J ends, which lost 0 bases and 4 bases, there was a span of 6 bases. The V gene's germline CDR1 is SEHNR and CDR2 FQNEAQ (reference sequence). The CDR3 has 13 residues. CDR3 residues: CASSLAISYGYTF. CDR3 in DNA: TGTGCCAGCAGCTTAGCTATAAGCTATGGCTACACCTTC.

This clone appeared a single time. The chain employs TRBV5-1 and TRBJ1-2, with TRBD1 matching 8 bases. V was clipped by 4 bases and J by 13 bases; unmatched bases: 15. The CDR3 covers 14 residues. The germline V gene encodes CDR1 SGHRS and CDR2 YFSETQ. The chain's CDR3 is CASSQTSDRGPSTF. The CDR3, as DNA: TGCGCCAGCAGCCAAACCAGCGACAGGGGCCCATCCACCTTC.

The chain carries TRBV6-4 and TRBJ2-3; 13 bases are a match to TRBD2. V was pared by 2 bases and J by 6 bases, with 2 bases of the junction left unmatched. Germline V gives CDR1 MRHNA, CDR2 SNTAGT. The CDR3 totals 15 residues. The CDR3 bases are TGTGCCAGCAGTGACACTAGCGGGGGGGCCGATACGCAGTATTTT. Translated: CASSDTSGGADTQYF.